This T cell receptor (beta chain) was recovered during a study of blood T cell repertoires in COVID-19. In the study overall: Sites across the United States, Italy and Spain contributed samples from acute and convalescent COVID-19. The cDNA or gDNA used as material had been derived from T cells, B-cell-depleted T cells, or PBMCs.

This clone is medium-sized by share. Germline CDR1 MNHEY, CDR2 SVGEGT. The ends were cut back, 5 bases at V and 0 bases at J, with 13 bases in the middle. This CDR3 contains 15 residues. How the authors handled the data: Amplified reference gene primers provided the basis for estimating nucleated cell counts. Data came from immunoSEQ multiplex PCR; TCRdb stores just in-frame clones and leaves some out. Clonal size and the V and J genes are those of that table, whereas D and trimming came from the DNA. The sample carries around 140,000 clones, about 89% recorded once. The Seattle patients, enrolled during active infection, were followed longitudinally.

The rearrangement links TRBV6-2 or TRBV6-3 to TRBJ1-2; D perhaps matches TRBD1 (6 bases). Sequenced sample: peripheral blood. This sequence was found in a man aged 60 to 75 with COVID-19, enrolled during active disease. The CDR3 protein is CASSRPGHTNYGYTF. The CDR3 region has the DNA TGTGCCAGCAGTAGGCCGGGACACACTAACTATGGCTACACCTTC.